This is a list of T cell receptor beta chains from one sample in a study. MiXCR, applied by TCRdb to the 5' RACE reads, yields one record per CDR3 protein. This table has 4,500 to 6,500 distinct CDR3 sequences, roughly 51% appearing once. What was sequenced was memory CD4+ T cells sorted from blood. Every receptor here comes from a female donor with breast cancer. Both conserved end residues are part of each CDR3. A D gene is named only where the DNA matches it firmly. Size is stated for part of the rows, as once, few or many counts, or as a class when the clone is expanded.

>NA|few|TRBJ2-1|TRBV3-1
TGTGCCAGCAGCCCTGGACAGCGCTCCTACAATGAGCAGTTCTTC
CASSPGQRSYNEQFF
>NA|NA|TRBJ1-6|TRBV19
TGTGCCACTAGTCAGAGACTGTTGAATTCACCCCTCCACTTT
CATSQRLLNSPLHF
>NA|few|TRBJ2-3|TRBV25-1
TGTGCCAGCAGTGGGTTGGGACGCAAAGGGACAGATACGCAGTATTTT
CASSGLGRKGTDTQYF
>NA|few|TRBJ1-2|TRBV29-1
TGCAGCGTTGGGCAGGGAGACAGTGGCTACACCTTC
CSVGQGDSGYTF
>NA|few|TRBJ1-2|TRBV12-3/TRBV12-4
TGTGCCAGCAGTTCCACTTGGGGGATGGAAGGCTACACCTTC
CASSSTWGMEGYTF
>NA|NA|TRBJ2-1|TRBV7-3
TGTGCCAGCGACAGGTCCCGAAATGAGCAGTTCTTC
CASDRSRNEQFF
>TRBD1|NA|TRBJ2-5|TRBV29-1
TGCAGCGTTAACAGGGGAAAAGAGACCCAGTACTTC
CSVNRGKETQYF
>NA|NA|TRBJ2-1|TRBV5-1
TGCGCCAGCAGTAAGGCGGAATCCTACAATGAGCAGTTCTTC
CASSKAESYNEQFF
>TRBD1|few|TRBJ2-3|TRBV29-1
TGCAGCGCAGGGACAGGGGATGGGACAGGTACGCAGTATTTT
CSAGTGDGTGTQYF
>TRBD2|NA|TRBJ2-3|TRBV6-1
TGTGCCAGCAGTGAAGCGCTTCTGGGTAGCGGGAGCACAGATACGCAGTATTTT
CASSEALLGSGSTDTQYF
>NA|NA|TRBJ1-1|TRBV7-3
TGTGCCAGCAGCTTAACCCCCTTCGGTGAAGCTTTCTTT
CASSLTPFGEAFF
>TRBD2|NA|TRBJ2-1|TRBV20-1
TGCAGTGCGACCGAACTAGCGGCCCGTAATGAGCAGTTCTTC
CSATELAARNEQFF
>TRBD2|few|TRBJ2-3|TRBV10-2
TGCGCCAGCAGTGAGCCGGGACTAGATGATACGCAGTATTTT
CASSEPGLDDTQYF
>TRBD2|NA|TRBJ2-1|TRBV20-1
TGCAGTGCTAGAGCGACTAGCGGGAGTAATGGGCAGTTCTTC
CSARATSGSNGQFF
>TRBD1|NA|TRBJ1-4|TRBV15
TGTGCCACCAGCAGATCGACAGGGACGATTGAAAAACTGTTTTTT
CATSRSTGTIEKLFF
>TRBD2|NA|TRBJ2-1|TRBV7-9
TGTGCCAGCAGCTTACGACTAGCGGGAGTAAACAATGAGCAGTTCTTC
CASSLRLAGVNNEQFF
>NA|NA|TRBJ2-6|TRBV28
TGTGCCAGCAGTCCAAGCGGCTCTGGGGCCAACGTCCTGACTTTC
CASSPSGSGANVLTF
>NA|few|TRBJ2-3|TRBV7-8
TGTGCCAGCAGCTTAGTAAGACACACAGATACGCAGTATTTT
CASSLVRHTDTQYF
>NA|NA|TRBJ2-5|TRBV12-3/TRBV12-4
TGTGCCAGCAGTTTTGCACCGTACCAAGAGACCCAGTACTTC
CASSFAPYQETQYF
>NA|few|TRBJ2-7|TRBV12-3/TRBV12-4
TGTGCCAGCAGTCCGGGTGGGGGGCGCCCCTACGAGCAGTACTTC
CASSPGGGRPYEQYF
>NA|once|TRBJ2-1|TRBV12-3/TRBV12-4
TGTGCCAGCAGTTTTCAGGGCGGGGTGAACAATGAGCAGTTCTTC
CASSFQGGVNNEQFF
>NA|NA|TRBJ2-3|TRBV11-1
TGTGCCAGCAGCCCGAGTGGCGCCGAACCAGATACGCAGTATTTT
CASSPSGAEPDTQYF
>NA|few|TRBJ2-4|TRBV20-1
TGCAGTGCAAACTGGGGGGCAAACCAAAACATTCAGTACTTC
CSANWGANQNIQYF